This TCR beta chain was sequenced in a study of shared clonotypes between healthy human individuals. Only in-frame clones appear in the TCRdb table, and some are missing; sequencing was by immunoSEQ multiplex PCR. The sample has about 330,000 clones; more than 75% are singletons. Trimming took 4 bases from V and 1 from J; bases not matched to a gene: 6. From germline, CDR1 is MDHEN and CDR2 SYDVKM. CDR3 length: 16 residues. Specimen: memory CD8+ T cells sorted from blood. Indicated subset: CD45RO+ cells pooled with CCR7-negative TemRA cells. This chain links TRBV28 with TRBJ1-1, with 10 bases that match TRBD1. This receptor was identified in a man aged 18 to 35 in good health. The CDR3 sequence is CASSSGTGERNTEAFF. The CDR3 DNA reads TGTGCCAGCAGTTCCGGGACAGGGGAACGGAACACTGAAGCTTTCTTT. The entire variable domain, with the rest obtained from reference TRBV28 and TRBJ1-1, is as follows: DVKVTQSSRYLVKRTGEKVFLECVQDMDHENMFWYRQDPGLGLRLIYFSYDVKMKEKGDIPEGYSVSREKKERFSLILESASTNQTSMYLCASSSGTGERNTEAFFGQGTRLTVV.